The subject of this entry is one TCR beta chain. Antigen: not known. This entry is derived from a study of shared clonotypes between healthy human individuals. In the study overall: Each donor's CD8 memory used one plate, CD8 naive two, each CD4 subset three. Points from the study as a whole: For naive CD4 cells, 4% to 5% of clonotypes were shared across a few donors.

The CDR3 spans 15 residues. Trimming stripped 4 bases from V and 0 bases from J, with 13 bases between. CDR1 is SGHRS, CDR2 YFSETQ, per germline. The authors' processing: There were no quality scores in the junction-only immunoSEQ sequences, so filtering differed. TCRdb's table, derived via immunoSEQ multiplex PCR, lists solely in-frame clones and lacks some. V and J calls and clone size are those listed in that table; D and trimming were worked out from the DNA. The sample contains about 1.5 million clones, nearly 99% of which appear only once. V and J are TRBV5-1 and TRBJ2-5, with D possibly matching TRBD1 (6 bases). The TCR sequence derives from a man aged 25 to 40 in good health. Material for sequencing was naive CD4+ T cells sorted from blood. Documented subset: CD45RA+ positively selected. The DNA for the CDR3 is TGCGCCAGCAGCCCACATGGGACACACCAAGAGACCCAGTACTTC. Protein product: CASSPHGTHQETQYF.